This TCR beta chain was sequenced during a study of cytomegalovirus exposure and HLA in healthy donors. Findings of the study overall: A further, later analysis showed that HLA-associated TCR beta chains (compared with equally common others) were more clonally expanded.

Researchers ran the PCR with 60 Vbeta and 13 Jbeta primers. Libraries were prepared by immunoSEQ multiplex PCR; TCRdb keeps only in-frame clonotypes and omits some of them. This sample has fewer than 200,000 clones, with 80% found just once. Germline loops: CDR1 SGHRS, CDR2 YFSETQ. The length of the CDR3 is 13 residues. V lost 0 bases and J lost 0, with 3 bases in between. This clone was seen once. What it recognizes is unknown. Other DNA sequences in this sample translate to the same CDR3. This chain connects TRBV5-1 to TRBJ1-1; D gene unclear. This clonotype was obtained from a man aged 18 to 29 in good health and CMV-seropositive. Sample: PBMCs. CDR3: CASSLALNTEAFF. The CDR3 nucleotides are TGCGCCAGCAGCTTGGCTTTGAACACTGAAGCTTTCTTT. Based on the CDR3 plus reference TRBV5-1 and TRBJ1-1, the full variable domain is KAGVTQTPRYLIKTRGQQVTLSCSPISGHRSVSWYQQTPGQGLQFLFEYFSETQRNKGNFPGRFSGRQFSNSRSEMNVSTLELGDSALYLCASSLALNTEAFFGQGTRLTVV.